This T cell receptor (beta chain) was identified in a study of T cells in localized non-small cell lung cancer. General observations from the study: Increased T cell density in blood showed an association with longer overall survival. Measurement of T cell clonality placed uninvolved adjacent lung highest, above the level in tumor. For the top 100 tumor clones, a median roughly 56 also appeared in adjacent lung. Without multi-region sequencing, intratumor heterogeneity could not be excluded.

This CDR3 has 13 amino acids. V gave up 0 bases and J gave up 1 base, with 4 bases separating them. Germline V gene data show CDR1 as SGHRS and CDR2 as YFSETQ. The data were produced by immunoSEQ multiplex PCR, yet TCRdb's version contains in-frame clones alone and is incomplete. The data show roughly 72,000 clones, more than 75% seen once. Details on this clone: Its antigen remains unidentified.

This TCR came from a female donor older than 55 with stage I lung adenocarcinoma. The material sequenced was peripheral blood, taken before any cancer treatment. The rearrangement uses TRBV5-1 and TRBJ1-1; D not certain. CDR3 coding DNA: TGCGCCAGCAGCTTGGCCGGGAACACTGAAGCTTTCTTT. Protein: CASSLAGNTEAFF.